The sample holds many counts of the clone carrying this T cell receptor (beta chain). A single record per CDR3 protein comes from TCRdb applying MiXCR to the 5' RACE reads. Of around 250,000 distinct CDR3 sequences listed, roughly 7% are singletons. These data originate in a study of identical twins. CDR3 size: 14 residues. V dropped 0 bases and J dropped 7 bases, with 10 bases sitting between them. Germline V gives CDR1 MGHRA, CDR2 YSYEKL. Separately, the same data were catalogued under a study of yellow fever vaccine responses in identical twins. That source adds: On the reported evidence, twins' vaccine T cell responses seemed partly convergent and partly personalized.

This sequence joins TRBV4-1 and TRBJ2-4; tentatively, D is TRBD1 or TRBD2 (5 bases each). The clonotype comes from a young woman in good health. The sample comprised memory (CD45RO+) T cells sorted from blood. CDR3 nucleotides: TGCGCCAGCAGCCAAGAAGCCAGGGACAACATTCAGTACTTC. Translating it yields CASSQEARDNIQYF.